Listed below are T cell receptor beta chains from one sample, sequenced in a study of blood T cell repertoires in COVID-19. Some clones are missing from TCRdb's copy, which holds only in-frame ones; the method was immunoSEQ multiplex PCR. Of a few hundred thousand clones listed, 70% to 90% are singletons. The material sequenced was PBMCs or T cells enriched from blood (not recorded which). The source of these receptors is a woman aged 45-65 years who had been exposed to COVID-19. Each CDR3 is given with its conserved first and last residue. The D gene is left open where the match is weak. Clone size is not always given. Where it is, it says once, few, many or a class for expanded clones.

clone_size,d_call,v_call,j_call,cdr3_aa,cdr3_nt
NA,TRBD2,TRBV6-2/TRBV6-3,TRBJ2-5,CASSYSAGGETQYF,TGTGCCAGCAGTTACTCGGCGGGGGGAGAGACCCAGTACTTC
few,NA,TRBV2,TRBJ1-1,CASSKNREGEAFF,TGTGCCAGCAGCAAAAACAGGGAAGGTGAAGCTTTCTTT
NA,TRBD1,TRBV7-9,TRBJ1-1,CASSSGQGQPNTEAFF,TGTGCCAGCAGCTCGGGACAGGGGCAACCGAACACTGAAGCTTTCTTT
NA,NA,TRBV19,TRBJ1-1,CASSRQDGTEAFF,TGTGCCAGTAGTCGACAGGACGGCACTGAAGCTTTCTTT
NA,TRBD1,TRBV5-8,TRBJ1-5,CASSFWGQGNQPQHF,TGTGCCAGCAGCTTCTGGGGACAGGGCAATCAGCCCCAGCATTTT
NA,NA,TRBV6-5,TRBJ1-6,CASSYSVNSPLHF,TGTGCCAGCAGTTACAGCGTTAATTCACCCCTCCACTTT
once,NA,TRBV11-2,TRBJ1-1,CASSLEYEDKAFF,TGTGCCAGCAGCTTAGAGTACGAAGACAAAGCTTTCTTT
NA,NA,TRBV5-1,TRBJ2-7,CASSPTTGTYEQYF,TGCGCCAGCAGCCCCACCACGGGTACCTACGAGCAGTACTTC
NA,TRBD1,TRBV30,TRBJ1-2,CAWSVDTGVNGYTF,TGTGCCTGGAGTGTAGATACAGGGGTGAATGGCTACACCTTC
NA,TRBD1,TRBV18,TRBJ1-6,CASSQHRSTGGNSYNSPLHF,TGTGCCAGCTCGCAACACCGCTCTACAGGGGGGAACTCCTATAATTCACCCCTCCACTTT
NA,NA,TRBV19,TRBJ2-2,CASSIDPDSRTGELFF,TGTGCCAGTAGTATAGACCCGGACAGCCGGACCGGGGAGCTGTTTTTT
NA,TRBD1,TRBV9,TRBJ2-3,CASSVLGQGTDTQYF,TGTGCCAGCAGCGTACTCGGACAGGGTACAGATACGCAGTATTTT
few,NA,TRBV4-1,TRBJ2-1,CASSLNIEDNRLSNEQFF,TGCGCCAGCAGCCTTAATATCGAGGACAACCGGTTAAGCAATGAGCAGTTCTTC
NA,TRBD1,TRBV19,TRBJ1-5,CASSIQGAGQPQHF,TGTGCCAGTAGTATCCAGGGGGCCGGACAGCCCCAGCATTTT
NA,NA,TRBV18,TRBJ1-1,CASSRIQGSTEAFF,TGTGCCAGCTCCCGTATTCAGGGATCCACTGAAGCTTTCTTT
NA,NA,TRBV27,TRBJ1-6,CASSARISYNSPLHF,TGTGCCAGCAGCGCCAGGATCTCCTATAATTCACCCCTCCACTTT
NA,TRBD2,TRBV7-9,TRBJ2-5,CASSLGSSGGLETQYF,TGTGCCAGCAGCTTAGGGTCTAGCGGGGGGCTGGAGACCCAGTACTTC
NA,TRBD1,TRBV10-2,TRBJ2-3,CASSELGQDTDTQYF,TGCGCCAGCAGTGAGTTGGGACAGGATACAGATACGCAGTATTTT
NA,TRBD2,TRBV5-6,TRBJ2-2,CASRWQGGTGELFF,TGTGCCAGCAGATGGCAGGGAGGGACCGGGGAGCTGTTTTTT
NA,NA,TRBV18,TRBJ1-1,CASSPMWGLGTEAFF,TGTGCCAGCTCACCAATGTGGGGGCTGGGGACTGAAGCTTTCTTT
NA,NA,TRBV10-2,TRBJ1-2,CASSASDSITSYGYTF,TGCGCCAGCAGTGCCTCGGACAGTATAACCTCCTATGGCTACACCTTC
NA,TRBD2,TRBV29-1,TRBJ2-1,CSVDIGLAGGGEQFF,TGCAGCGTTGATATCGGTCTAGCGGGGGGAGGTGAGCAGTTCTTC
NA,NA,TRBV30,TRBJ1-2,CAWSGSRSYGYTF,TGTGCCTGGAGTGGGAGCCGGTCCTATGGCTACACCTTC
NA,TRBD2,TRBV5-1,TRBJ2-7,CASSTLGGGPYEQYF,TGCGCCAGCAGCACCCTCGGGGGGGGACCCTACGAGCAGTACTTC
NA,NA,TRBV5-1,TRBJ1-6,CASSLEGRGNSPLHF,TGCGCCAGCAGCTTGGAAGGGCGGGGGAATTCACCCCTCCACTTT
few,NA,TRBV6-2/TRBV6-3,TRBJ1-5,CASSQQGGNQPQHF,TGTGCCAGCAGCCAACAGGGAGGCAATCAGCCCCAGCATTTT